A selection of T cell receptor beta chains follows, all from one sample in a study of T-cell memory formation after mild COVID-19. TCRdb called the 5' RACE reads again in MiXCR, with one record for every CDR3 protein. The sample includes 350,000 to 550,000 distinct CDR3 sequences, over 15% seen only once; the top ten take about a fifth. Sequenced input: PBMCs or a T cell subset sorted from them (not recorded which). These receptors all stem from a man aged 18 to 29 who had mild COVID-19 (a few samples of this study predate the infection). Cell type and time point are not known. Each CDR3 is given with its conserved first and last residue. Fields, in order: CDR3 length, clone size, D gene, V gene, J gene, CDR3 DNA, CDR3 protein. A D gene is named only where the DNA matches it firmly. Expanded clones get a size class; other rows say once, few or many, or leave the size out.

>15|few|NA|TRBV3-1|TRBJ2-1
TGTGCCAGCAGCCGGCGGGACAGTCGGGGCAATGAGCAGTTCTTC
CASSRRDSRGNEQFF
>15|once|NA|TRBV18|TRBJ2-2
TGTGCCAGCTCACCACGGGCAGGGGAAACCGGGGAGCTGTTTTTT
CASSPRAGETGELFF
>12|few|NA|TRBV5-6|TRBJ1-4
TGTGCCAGCAGCCTTCCCGAAGAAAAACTGTTTTTT
CASSLPEEKLFF
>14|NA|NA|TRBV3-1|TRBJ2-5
TGTGCCAGCAGCCAAGATACCGGGCGTCGGACCCAGTACTTC
CASSQDTGRRTQYF
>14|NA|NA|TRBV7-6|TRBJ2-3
TGTGCCAGCAGCGACCTTTTAGGGGCTGATACGCAGTATTTT
CASSDLLGADTQYF
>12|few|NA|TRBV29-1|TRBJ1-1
TGCAGCGTTACCGTGGGGAACACTGAAGCTTTCTTT
CSVTVGNTEAFF
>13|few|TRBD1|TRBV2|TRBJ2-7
TGTGCCAGCAGTGAACAGGGGGACTACGAGCAGTACTTC
CASSEQGDYEQYF
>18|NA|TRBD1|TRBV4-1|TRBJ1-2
TGCGCCAGCAGCCAAAAAGGGGTTCCGGGACAGGGATTATATGGCTACACCTTC
CASSQKGVPGQGLYGYTF
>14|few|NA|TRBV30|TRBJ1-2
TGTGCCTGGAGCCCTCTCGGGGTAACCTATGGCTACACCTTC
CAWSPLGVTYGYTF
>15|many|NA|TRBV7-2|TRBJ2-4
TGTGCCAGCAGCCCAGCGGCGGGGGCGTCGAATTCCCAGTACTTC
CASSPAAGASNSQYF
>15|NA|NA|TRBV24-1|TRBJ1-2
TGTGCCACCAGTGATACCGCGGAGGCCGGGAGAGGCTACACCTTC
CATSDTAEAGRGYTF
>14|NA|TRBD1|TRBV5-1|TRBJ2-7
TGCGCCAGCGCACCGGGACAGGGGGTTTGGGAGCAGTACTTC
CASAPGQGVWEQYF